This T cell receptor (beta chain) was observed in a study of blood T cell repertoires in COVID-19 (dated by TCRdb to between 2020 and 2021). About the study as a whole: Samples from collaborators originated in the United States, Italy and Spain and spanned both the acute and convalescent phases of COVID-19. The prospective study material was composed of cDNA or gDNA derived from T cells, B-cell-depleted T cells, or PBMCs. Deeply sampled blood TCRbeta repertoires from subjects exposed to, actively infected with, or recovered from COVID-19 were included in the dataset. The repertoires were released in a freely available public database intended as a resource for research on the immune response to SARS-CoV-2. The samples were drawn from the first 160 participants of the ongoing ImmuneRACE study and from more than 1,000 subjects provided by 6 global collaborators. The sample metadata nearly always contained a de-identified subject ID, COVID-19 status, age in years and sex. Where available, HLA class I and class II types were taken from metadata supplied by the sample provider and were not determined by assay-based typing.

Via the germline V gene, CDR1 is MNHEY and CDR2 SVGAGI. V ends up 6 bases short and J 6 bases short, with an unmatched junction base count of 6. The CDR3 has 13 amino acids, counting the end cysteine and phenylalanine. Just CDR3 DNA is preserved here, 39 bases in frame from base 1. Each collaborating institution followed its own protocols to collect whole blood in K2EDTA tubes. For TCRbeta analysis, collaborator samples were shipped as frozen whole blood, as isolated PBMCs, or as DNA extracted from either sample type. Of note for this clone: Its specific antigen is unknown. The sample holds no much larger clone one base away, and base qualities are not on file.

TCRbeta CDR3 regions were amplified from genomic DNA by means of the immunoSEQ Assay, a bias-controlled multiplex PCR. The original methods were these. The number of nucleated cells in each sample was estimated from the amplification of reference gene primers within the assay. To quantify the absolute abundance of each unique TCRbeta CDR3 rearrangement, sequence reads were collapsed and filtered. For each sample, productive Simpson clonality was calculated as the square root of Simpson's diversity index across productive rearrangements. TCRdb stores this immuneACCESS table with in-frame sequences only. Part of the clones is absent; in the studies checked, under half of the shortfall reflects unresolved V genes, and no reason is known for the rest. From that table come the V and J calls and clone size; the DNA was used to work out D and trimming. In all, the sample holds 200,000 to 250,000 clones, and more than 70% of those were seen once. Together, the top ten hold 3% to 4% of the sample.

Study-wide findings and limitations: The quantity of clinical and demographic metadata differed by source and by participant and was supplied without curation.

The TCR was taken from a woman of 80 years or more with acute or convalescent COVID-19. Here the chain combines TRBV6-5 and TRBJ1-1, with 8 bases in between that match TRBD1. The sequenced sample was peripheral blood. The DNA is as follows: TGTGCCAGCAGGCTACAGGGGGTTGCTGAAGCTTTCTTT. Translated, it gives CASRLQGVAEAFF.